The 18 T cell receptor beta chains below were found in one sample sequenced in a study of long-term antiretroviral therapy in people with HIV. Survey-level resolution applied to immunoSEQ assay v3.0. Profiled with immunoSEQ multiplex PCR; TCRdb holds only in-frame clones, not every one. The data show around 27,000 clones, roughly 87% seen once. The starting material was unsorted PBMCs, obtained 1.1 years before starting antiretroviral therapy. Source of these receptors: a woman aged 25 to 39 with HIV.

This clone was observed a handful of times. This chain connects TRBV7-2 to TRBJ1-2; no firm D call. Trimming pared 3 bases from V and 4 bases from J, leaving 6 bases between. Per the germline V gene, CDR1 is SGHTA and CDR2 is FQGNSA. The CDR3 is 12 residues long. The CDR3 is CASSFNSYGYTF. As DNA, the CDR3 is TGTGCCAGCAGCTTCAATTCCTATGGCTACACCTTC.

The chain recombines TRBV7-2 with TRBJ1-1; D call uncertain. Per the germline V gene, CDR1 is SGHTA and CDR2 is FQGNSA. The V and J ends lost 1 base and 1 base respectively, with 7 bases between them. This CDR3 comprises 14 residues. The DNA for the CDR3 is TGTGCCAGCAGCTTAGGTCCCTGGAACACTGAAGCTTTCTTT. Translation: CASSLGPWNTEAFF.

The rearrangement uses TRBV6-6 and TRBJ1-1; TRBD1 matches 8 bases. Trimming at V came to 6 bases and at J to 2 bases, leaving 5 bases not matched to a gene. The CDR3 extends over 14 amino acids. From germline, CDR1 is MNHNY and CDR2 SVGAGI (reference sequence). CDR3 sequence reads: CASSIGQGNTEAFF. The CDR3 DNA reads TGTGCCAGCAGCATCGGACAGGGTAACACTGAAGCTTTCTTT.

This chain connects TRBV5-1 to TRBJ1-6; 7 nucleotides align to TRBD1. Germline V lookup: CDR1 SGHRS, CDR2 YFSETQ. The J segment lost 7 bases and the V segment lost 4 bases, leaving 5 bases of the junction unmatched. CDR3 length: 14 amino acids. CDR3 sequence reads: CASSVGTANSPLHF. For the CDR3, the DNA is TGCGCCAGCAGCGTTGGGACAGCCAATTCACCCCTCCACTTT.

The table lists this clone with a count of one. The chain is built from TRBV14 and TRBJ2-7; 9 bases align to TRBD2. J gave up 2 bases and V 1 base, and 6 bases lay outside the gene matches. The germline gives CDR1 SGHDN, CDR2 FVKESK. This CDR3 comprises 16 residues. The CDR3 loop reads CASSQGSGGLPYEQYF. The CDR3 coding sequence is TGTGCCAGCAGCCAAGGTAGCGGGGGACTCCCCTACGAGCAGTACTTC. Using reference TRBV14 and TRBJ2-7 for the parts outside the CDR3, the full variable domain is EAGVTQFPSHSVIEKGQTVTLRCDPISGHDNLYWYRRVMGKEIKFLLHFVKESKQDESGMPNNRFLAERTGGTYSTLKVQPAELEDSGVYFCASSQGSGGLPYEQYFGPGTRLTVT.

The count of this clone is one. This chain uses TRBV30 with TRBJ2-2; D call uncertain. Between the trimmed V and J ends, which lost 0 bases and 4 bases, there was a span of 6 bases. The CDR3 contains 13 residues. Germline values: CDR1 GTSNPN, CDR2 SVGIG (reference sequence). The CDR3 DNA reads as TGTGCCTGGAGTGTAGGGCCCACCGGGGAGCTGTTTTTT. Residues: CAWSVGPTGELFF.

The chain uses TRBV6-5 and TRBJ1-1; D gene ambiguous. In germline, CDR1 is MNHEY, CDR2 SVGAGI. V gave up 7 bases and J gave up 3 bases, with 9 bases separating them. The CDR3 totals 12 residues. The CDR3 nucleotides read TGTGCCAGCATTCTTTGGGACACTGAAGCTTTCTTT. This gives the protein CASILWDTEAFF.

The CDR3 loop reads CASRPTGSTEAFF. The CDR3 nucleotides read TGCGCCAGCAGACCGACAGGGAGCACTGAAGCTTTCTTT. V is TRBV5-1 and J is TRBJ1-1; TRBD1 aligns across 7 bases. This CDR3 comprises 13 residues. V lost 5 bases and J lost 4; bases outside the gene matches: 5. Germline loops: CDR1 SGHRS, CDR2 YFSETQ.

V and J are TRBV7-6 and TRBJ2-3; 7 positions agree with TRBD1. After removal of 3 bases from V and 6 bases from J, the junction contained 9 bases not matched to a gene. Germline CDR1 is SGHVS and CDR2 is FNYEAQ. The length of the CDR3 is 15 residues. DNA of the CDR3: TGTGCCAGCAGCTTGGGGACAGCTCCGGGGGATACGCAGTATTTT. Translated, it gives CASSLGTAPGDTQYF.

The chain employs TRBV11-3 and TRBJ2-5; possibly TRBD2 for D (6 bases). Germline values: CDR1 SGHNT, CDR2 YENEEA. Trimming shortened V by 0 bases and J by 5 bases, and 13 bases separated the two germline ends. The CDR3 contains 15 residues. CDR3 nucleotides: TGTGCCAGCAGCTTAGATTCGCGGGGAAGGGAGACCCAGTACTTC. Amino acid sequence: CASSLDSRGRETQYF.

CDR3 protein: CASSSTSGGYNEQFF. Written as DNA, the CDR3 is TGTGCCAGCAGTTCGACTAGCGGGGGGTACAATGAGCAGTTCTTC. The V call is TRBV27, the J call TRBJ2-1, with 13 bases identical to TRBD2. The J segment lost 4 bases and the V segment lost 4 bases, leaving 1 base of the junction unmatched. This CDR3 is 15 amino acids long. Germline assignment: CDR1 MNHEY and CDR2 SMNVEV (reference sequence).

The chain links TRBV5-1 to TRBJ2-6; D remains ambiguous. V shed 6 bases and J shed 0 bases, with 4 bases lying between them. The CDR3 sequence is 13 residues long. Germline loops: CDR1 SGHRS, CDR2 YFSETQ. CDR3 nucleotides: TGCGCCAGCAAGATCTCTGGGGCCAACGTCCTGACTTTC. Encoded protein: CASKISGANVLTF.

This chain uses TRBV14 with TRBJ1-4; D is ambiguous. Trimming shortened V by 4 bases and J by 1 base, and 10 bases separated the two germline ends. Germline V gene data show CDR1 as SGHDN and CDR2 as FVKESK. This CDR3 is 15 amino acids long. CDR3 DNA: TGTGCCAGCAGCCTTCTTGGCCTAACTAATGAAAAACTGTTTTTT. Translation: CASSLLGLTNEKLFF.

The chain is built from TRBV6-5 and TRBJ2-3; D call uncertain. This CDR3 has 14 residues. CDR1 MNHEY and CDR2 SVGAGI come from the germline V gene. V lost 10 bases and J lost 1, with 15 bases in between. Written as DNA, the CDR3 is TGTGCCACCGCTTTTGATGGGCGCACAGATACGCAGTATTTT. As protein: CATAFDGRTDTQYF.

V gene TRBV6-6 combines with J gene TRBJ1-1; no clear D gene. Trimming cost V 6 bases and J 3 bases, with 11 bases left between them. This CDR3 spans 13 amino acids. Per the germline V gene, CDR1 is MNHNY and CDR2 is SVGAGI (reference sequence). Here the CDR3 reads CASRISPDTEAFF. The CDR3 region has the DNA TGTGCCAGCAGGATTTCTCCGGACACTGAAGCTTTCTTT.

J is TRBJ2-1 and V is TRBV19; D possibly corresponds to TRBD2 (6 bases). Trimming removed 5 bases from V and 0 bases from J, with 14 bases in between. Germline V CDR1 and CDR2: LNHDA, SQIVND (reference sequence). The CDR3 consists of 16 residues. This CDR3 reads CASSLGLILSYNEQFF. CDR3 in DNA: TGTGCCAGTAGTTTGGGACTCATTCTCTCCTACAATGAGCAGTTCTTC.

CDR3 nucleotide sequence: TGTGCCAGCAGCCCAGGGGGTTCTAATCAGCCCCAGCATTTT. It translates to CASSPGGSNQPQHF. This chain links TRBV11-2 with TRBJ1-5; 7 nucleotides agree with TRBD1. This CDR3 has 14 amino acids. V lost 5 bases, J lost 4 bases, and 5 bases stayed unmatched. Germline CDR1 reads SGHAT; CDR2 reads FQNNGV.

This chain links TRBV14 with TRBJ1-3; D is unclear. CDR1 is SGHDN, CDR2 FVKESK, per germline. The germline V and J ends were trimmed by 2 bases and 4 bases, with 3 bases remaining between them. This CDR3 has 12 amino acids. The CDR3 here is CASSQRGNTIYF. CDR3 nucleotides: TGTGCCAGCAGCCAACGGGGAAACACCATATATTTT.